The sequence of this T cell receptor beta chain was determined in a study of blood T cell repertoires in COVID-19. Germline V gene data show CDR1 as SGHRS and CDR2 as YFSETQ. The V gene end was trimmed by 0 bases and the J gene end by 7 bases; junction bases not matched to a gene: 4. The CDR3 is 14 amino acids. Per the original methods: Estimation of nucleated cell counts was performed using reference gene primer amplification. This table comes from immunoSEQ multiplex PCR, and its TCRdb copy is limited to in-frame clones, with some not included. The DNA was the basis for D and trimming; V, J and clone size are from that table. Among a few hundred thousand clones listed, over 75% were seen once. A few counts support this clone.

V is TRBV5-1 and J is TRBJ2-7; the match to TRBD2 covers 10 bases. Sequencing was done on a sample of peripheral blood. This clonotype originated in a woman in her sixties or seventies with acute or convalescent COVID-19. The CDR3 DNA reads TGCGCCAGCAGCTTGGCTAGCGGGAGAGGGGAGCAGTACTTC. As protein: CASSLASGRGEQYF.